This TCR beta chain emerged from a study of graft-versus-host responses after intestinal transplantation. Study summary: Induction using anti-thymocyte globulin, followed by tacrolimus and steroids for approximately 3 years, was given to all recipients.

On this clone itself: Its target is not known.

Regarding the study as a whole: Where graft-donor T cell macrochimerism was present, patients had high graft-versus-host to host-versus-graft clonal ratios in allografts. Present in recipient marrow, GvH clones included some that appeared first in ileum or blood.

Trimming removed 2 bases from V and 0 bases from J, with 12 bases in between. This CDR3 is built from 15 residues. Germline V gene sequence: CDR1 SQVTM, CDR2 ANQGSEA. Graft specimens yielded both intraepithelial and lamina propria lymphocytes. Here immunoSEQ multiplex PCR was the method, and the copy in TCRdb shows in-frame clones only, minus some. The sample lists over 8,000 clones, about 63% occurring once. This receptor was taken from a human patient who received an intestinal transplant, so some T cells may come from the graft donor. Sequencing used ileum tissue, obtained about 460 days after transplant. The chain has TRBV29-1 and TRBJ2-3; possible D gene TRBD2, 6 bases. The CDR3: CSVETGGLSTDTQYF. CDR3 sequence (DNA): TGCAGCGTTGAAACTGGGGGACTTAGCACAGATACGCAGTATTTT.